Shown below are 15 T cell receptor beta chains from a single sample sequenced in a study of shared clonotypes between healthy human individuals (dated by TCRdb to the early 2020s). The library was produced with the immunoSEQ multiplex PCR assay. The table was pulled from immuneACCESS by TCRdb, which kept in-frame rearrangements only. Such tables lose some clones; where checked, under half of the loss comes from unresolved V genes, and the rest has no known cause. The table for this sample lists roughly 1,600,000 clones; approximately 98.5% of them were counted only once. Jointly, the top ten make up 0.36% of the sample. Material for sequencing was naive CD4+ T cells sorted from blood. This specimen's cell subset or site label, per the study, means: CD45RA+ positively selected. These TCRs come from a man aged 25-45 years in good health.

The chain combines TRBV5-4 with TRBJ2-1; unclear D gene. CDR1 is SGHNT and CDR2 is YYREEE in the germline V gene (reference sequence). CDR3 size: 12 residues. V dropped 10 bases and J dropped 2 bases, with 10 bases sitting between them. CDR3 sequence reads: CAPPDPYNEQFF. The CDR3 region has the DNA TGTGCCCCCCCGGACCCCTACAATGAGCAGTTCTTC.

The chain recombines TRBV27 with TRBJ1-1; 7 bases are shared with TRBD1. Per germline, CDR1 MNHEY and CDR2 SMNVEV (reference sequence). The CDR3 is made up of 14 amino acids. V dropped 6 bases and J dropped 2; count of bases not matched to a gene: 6. CDR3 bases: TGTGCCAGCAGCAGGGGGTTACTTAACACTGAAGCTTTCTTT. Its protein is CASSRGLLNTEAFF.

CDR3 in amino acids: CASSYVRPLVQPQHF. The CDR3 region has the DNA TGTGCCAGCAGCTACGTCCGCCCTCTTGTTCAGCCCCAGCATTTT. V is TRBV28 and J is TRBJ1-5; D is uncertain. Trimming pared 6 bases from V and 6 bases from J, leaving 18 bases between. The CDR3 spans 15 residues. Germline-derived CDR1 and CDR2 are MDHEN and SYDVKM.

Regarding this clone: Other nucleotide sequences from this sample produce the same CDR3. The chain couples TRBV29-1 to TRBJ2-5, with 9 bases matching TRBD1. V gave up 3 bases and J gave up 4 bases; unmatched junction bases: 3. The CDR3 is 13 amino acids. The germline gives CDR1 SQVTM, CDR2 ANQGSEA. The DNA for the CDR3 is TGCAGCGTTGAGACAGGGGGGGCAGAGACCCAGTACTTC. Translated: CSVETGGAETQYF.

This chain joins TRBV7-9 and TRBJ1-1; D gene ambiguous. The germline V gene encodes CDR1 SEHNR and CDR2 FQNEAQ (reference sequence). Trimming cost V 5 bases and J 0 bases, with 7 bases left between them. The CDR3 sequence is 13 residues long. The CDR3 here is CASSAQVNTEAFF. For the CDR3, the DNA is TGTGCCAGCAGCGCTCAAGTGAACACTGAAGCTTTCTTT. Together with reference TRBV7-9 and TRBJ1-1, the CDR3 gives the full variable domain: DTGVSQNPRHKITKRGQNVTFRCDPISEHNRLYWYRQTLGQGPEFLTYFQNEAQLEKSRLLSDRFSAERPKGSFSTLEIQRTEQGDSAMYLCASSAQVNTEAFFGQGTRLTVV.

The chain is built from TRBV10-3 and TRBJ1-5; D gene uncertain. The CDR3 consists of 14 residues. Germline lookup yields CDR1 ENHRY and CDR2 SYGVKD. V dropped 4 bases and J dropped 0 bases, with 7 bases sitting between them. CDR3 protein: CAISGVNSNQPQHF. As DNA, the CDR3 is TGTGCCATCAGTGGTGTGAATAGCAATCAGCCCCAGCATTTT.

CDR3 DNA sequence: TGTGCCAGTATGATTTACAATGAGCAGTTCTTC. As protein: CASMIYNEQFF. The chain uses TRBV28 and TRBJ2-1; no reliable D call. Deletions cut 9 bases from V and 4 bases from J, with 7 bases between. Germline CDR1 is MDHEN and CDR2 is SYDVKM. This CDR3 is 11 amino acids long.

The chain combines TRBV5-5 with TRBJ2-5, with D perhaps matching TRBD2 (6 bases). Trimming cost V 2 bases and J 5 bases, with 25 bases left between them. Germline loops: CDR1 SGHKS, CDR2 YYEKEE (reference sequence). The CDR3 has 18 amino acids. The CDR3 coding sequence is TGTGCCAGCAGCTTTCCCCCCGGTGGAGGGAGTGGGGAGGAGACCCAGTACTTC. Its protein product is CASSFPPGGGSGEETQYF.

The chain is built from TRBV4-2 and TRBJ2-1; D is uncertain. V lost 3 bases to trimming and J lost 9 bases, with 18 bases between them. This CDR3 is built from 15 residues. Per germline, CDR1 LGHNA and CDR2 YNFKEQ. CDR3 bases: TGTGCCAGCAGCCAGGCCGGCCCTACAGTCAGTGAGCAGTTCTTC. Its protein is CASSQAGPTVSEQFF.

This clone was detected once. This sequence joins TRBV19 and TRBJ1-2, with 9 bases matching TRBD1. Trimming took 10 bases from V and 8 from J; bases not matched to a gene: 20. Germline V gene data show CDR1 as LNHDA and CDR2 as SQIVND (reference sequence). The CDR3 sequence is 16 residues long. The CDR3 sequence: CATTTQATGTGNGYTF. In DNA, the CDR3 is TGTGCCACAACAACCCAGGCGACCGGGACAGGGAACGGCTACACCTTC. The whole variable domain, filled in from reference TRBV19 and TRBJ1-2, reads DGGITQSPKYLFRKEGQNVTLSCEQNLNHDAMYWYRQDPGQGLRLIYYSQIVNDFQKGDIAEGYSVSREKKESFPLTVTSAQKNPTAFYLCATTTQATGTGNGYTFGSGTRLTVV.

This clone has just one count. CDR3 bases: TGTGCCAGCAGCGGGGGGGGGACTAGCGGGAGTAGGGTCTACAATGAGCAGTTCTTC. Its protein product is CASSGGGTSGSRVYNEQFF. V usage is TRBV7-6 and J usage is TRBJ2-1, with 14 bases identical to TRBD2. The CDR3 loop spans 19 amino acids. The germline V gene has CDR1 SGHVS and CDR2 FNYEAQ. V lost 5 bases, J lost 3 bases, and 12 bases stayed unmatched.

The chain joins TRBV5-1 to TRBJ2-7, with D perhaps TRBD1 (6 bases). The germline gives CDR1 SGHRS, CDR2 YFSETQ. V gave up 4 bases and J gave up 0 bases, with 11 bases separating them. The CDR3 consists of 14 residues. CDR3 protein: CASSVGQPSYEQYF. The CDR3 nucleotides read TGCGCCAGCAGCGTCGGACAGCCCTCCTACGAGCAGTACTTC.

The genes are TRBV15 and TRBJ1-4, with no clear D. Trimming stripped 1 base from V and 0 bases from J, with 0 bases between. Germline V gene lookup returns CDR1 LNHNV and CDR2 YYDKDF (reference sequence). The length of the CDR3 is 13 residues. This CDR3 reads CATSRATNEKLFF. The CDR3 DNA follows: TGTGCCACCAGCAGAGCAACTAATGAAAAACTGTTTTTT.

This rearrangement joins TRBV13 to TRBJ2-3; TRBD2 matches 10 bases. From germline, CDR1 is PRHDT and CDR2 FYEKMQ (reference sequence). The CDR3 totals 16 residues. Trimming at V came to 4 bases and at J to 2 bases, leaving 6 bases not matched to a gene. DNA of the CDR3: TGTGCCAGCAGCTCAATAGCGGGAGGACCCACAGATACGCAGTATTTT. Translation gives CASSSIAGGPTDTQYF.

The gene calls are TRBV5-1 and TRBJ2-5; D is uncertain. Germline V gives CDR1 SGHRS, CDR2 YFSETQ. The CDR3 loop spans 13 amino acids. Deletions cut 3 bases from V and 5 bases from J, with 11 bases between. The CDR3 DNA reads as TGCGCCAGCAGCTCGTCTAGTGGGGAGACCCAGTACTTC. Its translation is CASSSSSGETQYF.